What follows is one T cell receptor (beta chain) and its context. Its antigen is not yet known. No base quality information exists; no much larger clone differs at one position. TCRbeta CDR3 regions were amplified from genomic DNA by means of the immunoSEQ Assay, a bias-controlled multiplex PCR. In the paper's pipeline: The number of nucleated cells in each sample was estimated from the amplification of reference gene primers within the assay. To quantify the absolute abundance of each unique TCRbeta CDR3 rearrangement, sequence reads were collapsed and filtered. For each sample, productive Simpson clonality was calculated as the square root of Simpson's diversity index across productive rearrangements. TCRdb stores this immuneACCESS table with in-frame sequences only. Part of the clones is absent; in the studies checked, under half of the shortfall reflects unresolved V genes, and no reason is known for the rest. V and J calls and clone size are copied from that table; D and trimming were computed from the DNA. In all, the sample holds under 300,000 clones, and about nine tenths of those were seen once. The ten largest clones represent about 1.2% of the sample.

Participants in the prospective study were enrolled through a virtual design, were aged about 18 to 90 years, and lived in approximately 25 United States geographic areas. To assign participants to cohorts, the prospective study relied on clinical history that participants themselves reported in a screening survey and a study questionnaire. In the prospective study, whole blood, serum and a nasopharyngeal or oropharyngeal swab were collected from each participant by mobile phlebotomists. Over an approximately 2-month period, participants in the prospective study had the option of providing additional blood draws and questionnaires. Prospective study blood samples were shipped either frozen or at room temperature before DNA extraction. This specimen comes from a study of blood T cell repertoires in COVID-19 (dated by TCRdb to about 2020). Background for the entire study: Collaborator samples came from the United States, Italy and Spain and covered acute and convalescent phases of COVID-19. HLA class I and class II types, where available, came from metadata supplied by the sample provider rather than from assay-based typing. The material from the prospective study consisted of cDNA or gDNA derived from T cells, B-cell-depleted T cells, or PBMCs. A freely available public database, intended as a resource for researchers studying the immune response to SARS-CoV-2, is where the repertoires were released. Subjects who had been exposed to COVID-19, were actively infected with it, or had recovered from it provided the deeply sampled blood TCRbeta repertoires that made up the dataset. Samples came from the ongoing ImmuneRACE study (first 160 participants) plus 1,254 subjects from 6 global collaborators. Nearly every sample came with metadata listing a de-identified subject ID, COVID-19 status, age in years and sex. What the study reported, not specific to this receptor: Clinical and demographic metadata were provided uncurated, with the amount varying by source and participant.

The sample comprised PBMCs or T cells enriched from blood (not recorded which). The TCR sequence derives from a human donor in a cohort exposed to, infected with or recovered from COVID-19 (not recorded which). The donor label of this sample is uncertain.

The bases read TGTGCCAGCAGCCAAACAGGGACTAGCAGGTCTGGAAACACCATATATTTT. It specifies CASSQTGTSRSGNTIYF. The chain is made from TRBV4-2 and TRBJ1-3; the best D guess is TRBD1, with 6 bases matching. V is shortened by 2 bases, J by 1 base, and the region joining them spans 15 bases. The CDR3 has 17 amino acids, counting the end cysteine and phenylalanine. Here the CDR3 DNA is all that survives: 51 bases in frame from base 1. The germline V gene supplies CDR1 LGHNA and CDR2 YNFKEQ.